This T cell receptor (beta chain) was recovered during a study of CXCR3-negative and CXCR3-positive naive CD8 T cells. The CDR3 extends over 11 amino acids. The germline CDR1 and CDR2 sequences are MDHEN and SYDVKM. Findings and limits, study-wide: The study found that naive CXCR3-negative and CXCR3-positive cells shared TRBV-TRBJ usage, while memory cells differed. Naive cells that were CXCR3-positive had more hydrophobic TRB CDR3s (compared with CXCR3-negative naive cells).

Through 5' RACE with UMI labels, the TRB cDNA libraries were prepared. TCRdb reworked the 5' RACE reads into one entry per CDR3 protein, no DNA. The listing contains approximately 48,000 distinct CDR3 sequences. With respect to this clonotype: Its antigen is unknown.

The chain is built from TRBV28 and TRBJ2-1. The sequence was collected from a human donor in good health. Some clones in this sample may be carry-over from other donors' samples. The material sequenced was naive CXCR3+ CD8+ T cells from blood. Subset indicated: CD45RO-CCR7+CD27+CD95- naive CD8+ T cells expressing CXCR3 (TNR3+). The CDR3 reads CASIGDNEQLF.